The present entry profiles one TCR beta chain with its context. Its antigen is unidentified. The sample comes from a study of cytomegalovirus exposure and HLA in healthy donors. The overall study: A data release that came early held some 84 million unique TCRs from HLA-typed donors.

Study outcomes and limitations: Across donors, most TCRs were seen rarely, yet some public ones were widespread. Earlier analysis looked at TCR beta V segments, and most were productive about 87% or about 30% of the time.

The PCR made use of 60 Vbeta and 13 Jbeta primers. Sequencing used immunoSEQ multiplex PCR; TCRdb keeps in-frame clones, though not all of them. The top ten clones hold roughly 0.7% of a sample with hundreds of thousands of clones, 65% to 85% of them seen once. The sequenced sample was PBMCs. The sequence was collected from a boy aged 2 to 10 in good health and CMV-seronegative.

CDR3 sequence reads: CAWGPGQGEAFF. In DNA form, the CDR3 reads TGTGCCTGGGGGCCGGGACAGGGGGAAGCTTTCTTT. The chain is built from TRBV30 and TRBJ1-1; 10 positions match TRBD1. Germline V lookup: CDR1 GTSNPN, CDR2 SVGIG (reference sequence). The junction had 5 bases not matched to a gene; V was cut back by 5 bases and J by 8 bases. The CDR3 is made up of 12 amino acids.